These 11 T cell receptor beta chains originate from one sample sequenced in a study of immune heterogeneity within non-small cell lung tumors. A first 10-cycle multiplex round used 32 V-gene and 13 J-gene primers on TCR beta CDR3. TCRdb independently ran MiXCR on the multiplex PCR reads; one entry per CDR3 protein. Here the sample spans about 2,800 distinct CDR3 sequences, approximately 55% being singletons. The authors used about 540 ng of bulk tumor genomic DNA per sample as template. Surgeons took several biopsies per primary tumor, spaced far apart, during surgery. Samples came from untreated patients having curative surgery for newly diagnosed non-small cell lung cancer. The sample was lung tumor tissue. Receptors originate from a man in his 60s with non-small cell lung cancer.

This chain uses TRBV9 with TRBJ2-7, with D perhaps matching TRBD1 (6 bases). The germline CDR1 and CDR2 sequences are SGDLS and YYNGEE. Trimming removed 0 bases from V and 3 bases from J, with 13 bases in between. This CDR3 is 15 amino acids long. This CDR3 reads CASSVGDTINYEQYF. CDR3 nucleotide sequence: TGTGCCAGCAGCGTAGGGGACACTATCAACTACGAGCAGTACTTC.

This clonotype has more than one count but fewer than ten. This chain links TRBV20-1 with TRBJ2-7, with 8 positions matching TRBD2. Trimming cost V 6 bases and J 5 bases; bases outside gene matches: 9. The V gene's germline CDR1 is DFQATT and CDR2 SNEGSKA (reference sequence). The CDR3 is made up of 13 amino acids. DNA for the CDR3: TGCAGTGCCCAAGCAGCGGGAGTAAACGAGCAGTACTTC. It yields the protein CSAQAAGVNEQYF.

This clonotype was observed a handful of times. The V and J genes are TRBV5-1 and TRBJ1-6; tentatively, D is TRBD1 (6 bases). Germline V gene sequence: CDR1 SGHRS, CDR2 YFSETQ. This CDR3 has 14 amino acids. The germline V and J ends were trimmed by 4 bases and 10 bases, with 15 bases remaining between them. Here the CDR3 DNA reads TGCGCCAGCAGCCGGTGGGACAAAGAATCACCCCTCCACTTT. Its translation: CASSRWDKESPLHF.

Comments on this clonotype: Mismatch with germline at one junction end may stem from a read error. The gene calls are TRBV7-9 and TRBJ1-2; D gene uncertain. The CDR3 contains 11 residues. Germline CDR1 and CDR2: SEHNR and FQNEAQ (reference sequence). CDR3 amino acids: CASSRSYDYTF. Here the CDR3 DNA reads TGTGCCAGCAGCCGATCCTATGACTACACCTTC.

V gene TRBV6-9 combines with J gene TRBJ2-7; the D gene could be TRBD1 or TRBD2 (5 bases each). V shed 3 bases and J shed 3 bases, with 18 bases lying between them. The CDR3 has 16 residues. Germline-derived CDR1 and CDR2 are MNHGY and SVAAGI. This chain's CDR3 is CASSYGAGRRGYEQYF. CDR3 bases: TGTGCCAGCAGTTACGGCGCAGGGCGTCGGGGCTACGAGCAGTACTTC.

Judged by abundance, this clonotype is large. V and J are TRBV19 and TRBJ1-1; 7 bases line up with TRBD1. Germline assignment: CDR1 LNHDA and CDR2 SQIVND (reference sequence). After removal of 7 bases from V and 4 bases from J, the junction contained 12 bases not matched to a gene. The CDR3 is made up of 15 amino acids. CDR3 in amino acids: CASMPNRGRSTEAFF. CDR3 DNA: TGTGCCAGTATGCCTAACAGGGGAAGGAGCACTGAAGCTTTCTTT. The whole variable domain, filled in from reference TRBV19 and TRBJ1-1, reads DGGITQSPKYLFRKEGQNVTLSCEQNLNHDAMYWYRQDPGQGLRLIYYSQIVNDFQKGDIAEGYSVSREKKESFPLTVTSAQKNPTAFYLCASMPNRGRSTEAFFGQGTRLTVV.

This sequence joins TRBV19 and TRBJ1-3; D is uncertain. The CDR3 covers 16 residues. Germline CDR1 and CDR2: LNHDA and SQIVND (reference sequence). The V end was cut by 3 bases, the J end by 0 bases, with 12 bases between. Written as DNA, the CDR3 is TGTGCCAGTAGTATCCCTCGGAGGGACTCTGGAAACACCATATATTTT. Residues: CASSIPRRDSGNTIYF.

This chain joins TRBV6-1 and TRBJ2-1; 10 nucleotides align to TRBD1. V gave up 2 bases and J gave up 9 bases; unmatched junction bases: 4. From germline, CDR1 is MNHNS and CDR2 SASEGT. The CDR3 spans 14 residues. For the CDR3, the DNA is TGTGCCAGCAGTGAATCCGGGACAGGGGTTGAGCAGTTCTTC. Its translation is CASSESGTGVEQFF.

The chain joins TRBV5-1 to TRBJ1-2; D is possibly TRBD1 (5 bases). CDR1 SGHRS and CDR2 YFSETQ come from the germline V gene. The CDR3 covers 11 residues. V lost 0 bases and J 8 bases, leaving 5 bases between the germline ends. CDR3 in DNA: TGCGCCAGCAGCTTGGGACAGGGCTACACCTTC. As protein: CASSLGQGYTF.

The chain employs TRBV6-1 and TRBJ2-1; tentative D call: TRBD1 (6 bases). The CDR3 has 13 residues. V was shortened by 6 bases and J by 3 bases, with 9 bases between the two germline ends. Germline V gene data show CDR1 as MNHNS and CDR2 as SASEGT. DNA for the CDR3: TGTGCCAGCAGGGACAGAAACTACAATGAGCAGTTCTTC. This gives the protein CASRDRNYNEQFF.

The chain has TRBV4-2 and TRBJ2-7; D is uncertain. Germline V lookup: CDR1 LGHNA, CDR2 YNFKEQ. V lost 4 bases and J 2 bases, leaving 15 bases between the germline ends. The CDR3 loop spans 15 amino acids. This chain's CDR3 is CASSLGQRPAYEQYF. CDR3 coding DNA: TGTGCCAGCAGCCTAGGGCAGCGCCCCGCCTACGAGCAGTACTTC.